The next 14 T cell receptor beta chains were all read from a single sample in a study of lung T cells in sarcoidosis with Löfgren's syndrome. TCRdb redid the calling of the reads with MiXCR, one entry per CDR3 protein. The table has some 4,100 distinct CDR3 sequences, about 22% seen once. The sequenced material came from CD4+ T cells from bronchoalveolar lavage. These receptors were collected from a human donor with sarcoidosis (Löfgren's syndrome or another form), or a control subject (not recorded which).

This clonotype has ten or more counts. The chain has TRBV30 and TRBJ1-5; D unresolved. With 0 bases removed from V and 4 bases from J, the gap between germline ends came to 10 bases. There are 14 residues in the CDR3. From germline, CDR1 is GTSNPN and CDR2 SVGIG (reference sequence). The CDR3 nucleotides are TGTGCCTGGAGTGTACTGTCAGAAAATCAGCCCCAGCATTTT. It codes for CAWSVLSENQPQHF.

About this clonotype itself: Lacking the conserved final phenylalanine or tryptophan, this CDR3 likely reflects a read error. V is TRBV18 and J is TRBJ1-1; no reliable D call. V lost 6 bases, J lost 2 bases, and 19 bases lay in between. The CDR3 contains 16 residues. Looked up from germline, CDR1 is KGHSH and CDR2 is LQKENI. CDR3 bases: TGTGCCAGCTCCCTACAGAGTATCGTGGAAAACACTGAAGCTTTCCTT. Translated: CASSLQSIVENTEAFL.

This clonotype is medium-sized by share. The V and J genes are TRBV20-1 and TRBJ2-1; 10 bases are a match to TRBD2. The germline gives CDR1 DFQATT, CDR2 SNEGSKA (reference sequence). CDR3 size: 17 residues. The V segment lost 1 base and the J segment 0 bases; nucleotides outside the gene matches: 6. In nucleotides, the CDR3 is TGCAGTGCTAGAGCCGGGACTAGCGAGAGCTCCTACAATGAGCAGTTCTTC. Encoded protein: CSARAGTSESSYNEQFF.

This clonotype was detected only a few times. Since a much larger clone is just one base distant, this may be a read error. Written as DNA, the CDR3 is TGCAGTGCTGGCTTGGGGGCTCTCCAAGAGACCCAGTACTTC. Amino acids: CSAGLGALQETQYF. This chain uses TRBV20-1 with TRBJ2-5; perhaps TRBD1 as D (6 bases). CDR1 DFQATT and CDR2 SNEGSKA come from the germline V gene (reference sequence). V lost 5 bases and J lost 1, with 14 bases in between. This CDR3 has 14 residues.

At least ten counts were recorded for this clonotype. The chain couples TRBV10-1 to TRBJ2-3, with D perhaps TRBD1 (6 bases). Germline-derived CDR1 and CDR2 are WNHNN and SYGVQD (reference sequence). The CDR3 sequence is 15 residues long. Trimming removed 8 bases at V and 0 bases at J, with 15 bases between. The CDR3 DNA sequence: TGCGCCAGCCGTGGGGCAGGGGCAAGCACAGATACGCAGTATTTT. It encodes CASRGAGASTDTQYF.

This chain connects TRBV28 to TRBJ1-5, with unresolved D. This CDR3 is built from 15 residues. CDR1 is MDHEN, CDR2 SYDVKM, per germline. Trimming cost V 10 bases and J 3 bases, with 19 bases left between them. CDR3 sequence: CATRRGGVNNQPQHF. The CDR3 DNA reads TGTGCCACTAGACGTGGCGGGGTAAACAATCAGCCCCAGCATTTT.

This clonotype is labeled as medium-sized (0.01 to 0.1%). Mismatch with germline at one junction end may stem from a read error. This chain links TRBV7-7 with TRBJ2-3; 8 positions agree with TRBD1. The germline V gene encodes CDR1 SSHAT and CDR2 FNYEAQ (reference sequence). The CDR3 covers 16 residues. CDR3 sequence reads: CASSPGTGGSTDTQYF. The CDR3, as DNA: TGTGCTAGCAGCCCGGGGACAGGCGGATCCACAGATACGCAGTATTTT.

Many counts were recorded for this clonotype. The chain couples TRBV5-4 to TRBJ1-5; D gene uncertain. Germline values: CDR1 SGHNT, CDR2 YYREEE (reference sequence). V shed 4 bases and J shed 0 bases, with 23 bases lying between them. The CDR3 contains 19 residues. CDR3 nucleotide sequence: TGTGCCAGCAGCATATACGGGAGAGACACATTCTATAGCAATCAGCCCCAGCATTTT. Translated, it gives CASSIYGRDTFYSNQPQHF.

Many counts were recorded for this clonotype. The V and J genes are TRBV28 and TRBJ2-7, with 7 bases matching TRBD1. The CDR3 contains 15 residues. V gave up 6 bases and J gave up 5 bases; unmatched junction bases: 13. Germline V gives CDR1 MDHEN, CDR2 SYDVKM. The CDR3, as DNA: TGTGCCAGCAGCTTTAGACAGGGCAGGTCGAACGAGCAGTACGTC. This codes for CASSFRQGRSNEQYV.

This clonotype was observed at least ten times. The chain combines TRBV12-5 with TRBJ2-5; a possible D gene is TRBD1 (6 bases). V dropped 6 bases and J dropped 0 bases, with 11 bases sitting between them. This CDR3 contains 14 residues. CDR1 LGHNT and CDR2 FRNRAP come from the germline V gene. The CDR3 sequence is CASGQGQHQETQYF. The DNA of the CDR3 is TGTGCTAGTGGCCAAGGACAGCACCAAGAGACCCAGTACTTC.

This clonotype was counted once. This is likely a read error, given that the CDR3 carries no conserved phenylalanine or tryptophan at its end. The limits of the CDR3 on the DNA are not certain, so only TCRdb's listed CDR3 is given. V is TRBV4-1 and J is TRBJ2-7. Per the germline V gene, CDR1 is MGHRA and CDR2 is YSYEKL. The CDR3 adds up to 14 amino acids, both ends counted. The CDR3 spells CASSQDNGPYERYL.

This clonotype is classed as medium-sized. The J gene is TRBJ2-7, the V gene TRBV20-1; 10 nucleotides line up with TRBD2. In germline, CDR1 is DFQATT, CDR2 SNEGSKA (reference sequence). V lost 2 bases to trimming and J lost 4 bases; unmatched junction nucleotides: 5. The CDR3 spans 14 residues. CDR3 amino acids: CSARRPSGSYEQYF. The CDR3 coding sequence is TGCAGTGCTAGAAGGCCTAGCGGGAGTTACGAGCAGTACTTC.

Details on this clonotype: The conserved phenylalanine or tryptophan normally closing the CDR3 is absent here, so this likely arose from a read error. The chain couples TRBV18 to TRBJ2-7; 8 positions match TRBD1. There are 14 residues in the CDR3. J lost 3 bases, V lost 3 bases, and 4 bases had no gene match. Germline V gives CDR1 KGHSH, CDR2 LQKENI. CDR3 residues: CASSPMTGVYEQYL. Written as DNA, the CDR3 is TGTGCCAGCTCACCGATGACAGGGGTCTACGAGCAGTACTTA.

This clonotype has a count of ten or more. V and J are TRBV12-3 or TRBV12-4 and TRBJ1-2, with D possibly TRBD1 on 6 matching bases. V gave up 7 bases and J gave up 8 bases, with 17 bases separating them. This CDR3 spans 13 amino acids. The CDR3 DNA reads as TGTGCCAGCATCCTGCGCGGGGGCAGCGGCTACACCTTC. As protein: CASILRGGSGYTF.